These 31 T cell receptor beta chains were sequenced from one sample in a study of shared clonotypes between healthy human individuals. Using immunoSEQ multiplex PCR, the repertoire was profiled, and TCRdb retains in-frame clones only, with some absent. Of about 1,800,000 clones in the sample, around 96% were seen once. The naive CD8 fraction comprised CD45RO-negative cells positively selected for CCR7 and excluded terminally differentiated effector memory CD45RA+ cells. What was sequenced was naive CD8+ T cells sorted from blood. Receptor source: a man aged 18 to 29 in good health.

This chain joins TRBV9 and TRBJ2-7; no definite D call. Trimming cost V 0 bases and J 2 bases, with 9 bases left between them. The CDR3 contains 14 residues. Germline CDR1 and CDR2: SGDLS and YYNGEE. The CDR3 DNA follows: TGTGCCAGCAGCGTAGATCCCGAAACCTACGAGCAGTACTTC. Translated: CASSVDPETYEQYF. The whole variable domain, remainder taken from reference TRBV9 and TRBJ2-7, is DSGVTQTPKHLITATGQRVTLRCSPRSGDLSVYWYQQSLDQGLQFLIQYYNGEERAKGNILERFSAQQFPDLHSELNLSSLELGDSALYFCASSVDPETYEQYFGPGTRLTVT.

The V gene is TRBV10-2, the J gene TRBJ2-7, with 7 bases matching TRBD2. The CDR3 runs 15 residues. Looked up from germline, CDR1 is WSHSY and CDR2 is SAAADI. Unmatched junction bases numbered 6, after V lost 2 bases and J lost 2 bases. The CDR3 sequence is CASSEVIGGTYEQYF. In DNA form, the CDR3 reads TGCGCCAGCAGTGAGGTTATCGGGGGGACCTACGAGCAGTACTTC.

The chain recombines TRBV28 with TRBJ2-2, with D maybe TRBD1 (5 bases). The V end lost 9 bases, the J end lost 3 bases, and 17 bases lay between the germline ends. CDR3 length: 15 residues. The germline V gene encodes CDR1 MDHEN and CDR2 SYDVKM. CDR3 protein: CASNPEQDYTGELFF. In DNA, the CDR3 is TGTGCCAGTAATCCCGAACAGGATTACACCGGGGAGCTGTTTTTT.

The CDR3 spells CASSLGLAGASSTDTQYF. For the CDR3, the DNA is TGCGCCAGCAGCTTGGGACTAGCGGGGGCCTCTAGCACAGATACGCAGTATTTT. V is TRBV5-1 and J is TRBJ2-3; 12 bases fit TRBD2. Germline values: CDR1 SGHRS, CDR2 YFSETQ. Germline trimming cut 0 bases from V and 0 bases from J; bases unmatched to any gene: 5. The CDR3 loop spans 18 amino acids.

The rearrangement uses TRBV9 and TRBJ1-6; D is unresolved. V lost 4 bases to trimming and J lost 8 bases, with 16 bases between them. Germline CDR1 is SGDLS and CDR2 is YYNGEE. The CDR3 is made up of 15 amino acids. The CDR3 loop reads CASSPVSGSDSPLHF. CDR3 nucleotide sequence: TGTGCCAGCAGCCCCGTATCGGGGTCGGATTCACCCCTCCACTTT.

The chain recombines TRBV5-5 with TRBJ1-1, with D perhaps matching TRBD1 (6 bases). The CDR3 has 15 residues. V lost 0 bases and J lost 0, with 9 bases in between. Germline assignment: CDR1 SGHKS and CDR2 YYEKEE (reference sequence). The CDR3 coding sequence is TGTGCCAGCAGCTTGGAGTGGGGGCTGAACACTGAAGCTTTCTTT. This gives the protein CASSLEWGLNTEAFF.

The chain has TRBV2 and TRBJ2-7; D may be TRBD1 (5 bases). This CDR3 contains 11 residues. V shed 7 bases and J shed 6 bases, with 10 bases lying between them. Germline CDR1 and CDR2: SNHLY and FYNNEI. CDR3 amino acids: CASTWTREQYF. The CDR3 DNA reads TGTGCCAGCACATGGACACGCGAGCAGTACTTC.

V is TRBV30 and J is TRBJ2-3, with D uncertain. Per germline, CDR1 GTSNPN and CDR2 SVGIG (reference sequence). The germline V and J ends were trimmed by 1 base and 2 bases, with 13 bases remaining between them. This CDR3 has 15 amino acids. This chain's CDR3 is CAWSERNAYTDTQYF. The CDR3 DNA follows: TGTGCCTGGAGTGAGCGTAATGCCTACACAGATACGCAGTATTTT.

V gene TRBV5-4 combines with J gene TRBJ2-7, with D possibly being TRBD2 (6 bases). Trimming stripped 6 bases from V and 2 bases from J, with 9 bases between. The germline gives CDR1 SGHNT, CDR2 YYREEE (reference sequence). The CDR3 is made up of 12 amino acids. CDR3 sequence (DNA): TGTGCCAGCATGGGGGGTACCTACGAGCAGTACTTC. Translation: CASMGGTYEQYF.

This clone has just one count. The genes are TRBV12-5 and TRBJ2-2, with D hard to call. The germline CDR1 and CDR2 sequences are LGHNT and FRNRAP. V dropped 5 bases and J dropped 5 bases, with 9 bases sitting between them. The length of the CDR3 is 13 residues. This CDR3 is CASGPEGTGELFF. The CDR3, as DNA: TGTGCTAGTGGTCCAGAAGGGACCGGGGAGCTGTTTTTT.

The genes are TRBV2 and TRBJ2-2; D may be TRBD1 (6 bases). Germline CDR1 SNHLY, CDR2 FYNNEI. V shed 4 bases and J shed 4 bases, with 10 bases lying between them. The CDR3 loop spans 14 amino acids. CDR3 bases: TGTGCCAGCAGTGCAGGACAGAGCACCGGGGAGCTGTTTTTT. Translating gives CASSAGQSTGELFF. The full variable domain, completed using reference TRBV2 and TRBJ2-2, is EPEVTQTPSHQVTQMGQEVILRCVPISNHLYFYWYRQILGQKVEFLVSFYNNEISEKSEIFDDQFSVERPDGSNFTLKIRSTKLEDSAMYFCASSAGQSTGELFFGEGSRLTVL.

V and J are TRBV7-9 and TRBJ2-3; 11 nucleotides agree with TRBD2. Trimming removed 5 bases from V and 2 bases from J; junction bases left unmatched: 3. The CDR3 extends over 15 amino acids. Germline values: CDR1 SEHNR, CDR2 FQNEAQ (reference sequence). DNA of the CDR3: TGTGCCAGCAGCGATAGCGGGAGGGCCACAGATACGCAGTATTTT. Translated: CASSDSGRATDTQYF.

CDR3 sequence: CASSLDKNEKLFF. Here the CDR3 DNA reads TGCGCCAGCAGCCTCGATAAGAATGAAAAACTGTTTTTT. The chain carries TRBV10-1 and TRBJ1-4; D remains unclear. The CDR3 spans 13 residues. Trimming cost V 6 bases and J 5 bases, with 10 bases left between them. CDR1 WNHNN and CDR2 SYGVQD come from the germline V gene (reference sequence).

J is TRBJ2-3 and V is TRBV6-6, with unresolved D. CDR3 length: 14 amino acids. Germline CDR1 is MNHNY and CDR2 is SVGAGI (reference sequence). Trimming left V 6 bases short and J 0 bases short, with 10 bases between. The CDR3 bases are TGTGCCAGCAGCTACGTCGCGAGCACAGATACGCAGTATTTT. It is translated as CASSYVASTDTQYF.

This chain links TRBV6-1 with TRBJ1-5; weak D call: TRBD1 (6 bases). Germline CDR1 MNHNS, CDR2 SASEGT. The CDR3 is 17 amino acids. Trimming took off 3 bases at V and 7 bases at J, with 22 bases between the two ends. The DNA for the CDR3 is TGTGCCAGCAGTGAGACCCTGGACAGCCGGATGTGGCAGCCCCAGCATTTT. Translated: CASSETLDSRMWQPQHF.

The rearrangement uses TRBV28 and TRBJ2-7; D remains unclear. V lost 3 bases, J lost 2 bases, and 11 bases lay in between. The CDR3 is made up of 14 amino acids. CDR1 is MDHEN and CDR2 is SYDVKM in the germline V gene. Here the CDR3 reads CASSFRAVTYEQYF. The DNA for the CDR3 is TGTGCCAGCAGTTTTAGAGCAGTGACCTACGAGCAGTACTTC.

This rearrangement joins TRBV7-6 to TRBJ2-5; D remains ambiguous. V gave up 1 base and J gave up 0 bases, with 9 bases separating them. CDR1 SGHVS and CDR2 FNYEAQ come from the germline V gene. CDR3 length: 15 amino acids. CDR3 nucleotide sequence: TGTGCCAGCAGCTTAGAGGCAGAGTACCAAGAGACCCAGTACTTC. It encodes CASSLEAEYQETQYF.

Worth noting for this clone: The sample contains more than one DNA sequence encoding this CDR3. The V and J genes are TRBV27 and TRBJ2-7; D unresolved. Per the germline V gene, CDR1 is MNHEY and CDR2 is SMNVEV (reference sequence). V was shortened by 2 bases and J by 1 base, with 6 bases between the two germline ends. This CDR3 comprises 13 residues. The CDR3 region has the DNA TGTGCCAGCAGTTTAGGGCGGTCCTACGAGCAGTACTTC. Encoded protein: CASSLGRSYEQYF.

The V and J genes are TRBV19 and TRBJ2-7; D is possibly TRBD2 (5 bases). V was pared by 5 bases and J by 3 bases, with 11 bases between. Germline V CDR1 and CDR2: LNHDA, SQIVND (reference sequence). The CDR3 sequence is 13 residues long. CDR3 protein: CASSAGEHYEQYF. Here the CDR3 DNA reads TGTGCCAGTAGTGCCGGGGAACACTACGAGCAGTACTTC.

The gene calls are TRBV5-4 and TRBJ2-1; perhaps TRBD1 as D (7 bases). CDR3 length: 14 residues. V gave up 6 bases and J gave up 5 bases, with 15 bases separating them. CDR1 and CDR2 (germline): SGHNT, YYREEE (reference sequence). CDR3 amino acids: CASKRGGGDNEQFF. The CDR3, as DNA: TGTGCCAGCAAAAGAGGGGGCGGGGACAATGAGCAGTTCTTC.

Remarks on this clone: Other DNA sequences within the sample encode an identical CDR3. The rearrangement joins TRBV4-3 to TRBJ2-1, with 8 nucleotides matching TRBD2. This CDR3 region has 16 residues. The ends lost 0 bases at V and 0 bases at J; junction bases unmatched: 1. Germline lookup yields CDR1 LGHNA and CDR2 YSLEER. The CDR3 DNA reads TGCGCCAGCAGCCAAGACCGGGGGGGCTCCTACAATGAGCAGTTCTTC. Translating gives CASSQDRGGSYNEQFF.

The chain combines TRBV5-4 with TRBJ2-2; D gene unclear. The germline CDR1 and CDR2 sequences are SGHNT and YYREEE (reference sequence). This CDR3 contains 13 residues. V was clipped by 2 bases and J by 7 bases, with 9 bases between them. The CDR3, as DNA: TGTGCCAGCAGCTTAGTTGAGGACGGGGAGCTGTTTTTT. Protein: CASSLVEDGELFF.

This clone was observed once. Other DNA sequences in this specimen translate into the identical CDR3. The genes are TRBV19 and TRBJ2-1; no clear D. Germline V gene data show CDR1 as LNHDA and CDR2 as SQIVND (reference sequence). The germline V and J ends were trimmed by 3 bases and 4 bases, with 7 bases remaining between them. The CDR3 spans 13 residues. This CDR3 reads CASSISTYNEQFF. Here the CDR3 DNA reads TGTGCCAGTAGTATCTCTACATACAATGAGCAGTTCTTC.

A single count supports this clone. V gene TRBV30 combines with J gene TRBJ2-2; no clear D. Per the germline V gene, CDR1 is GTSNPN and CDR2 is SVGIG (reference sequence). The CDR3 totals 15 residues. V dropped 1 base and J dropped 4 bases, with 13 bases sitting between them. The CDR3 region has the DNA TGTGCCTGGAGTGGAACAGTCCTTTTCACCGGGGAGCTGTTTTTT. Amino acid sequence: CAWSGTVLFTGELFF.

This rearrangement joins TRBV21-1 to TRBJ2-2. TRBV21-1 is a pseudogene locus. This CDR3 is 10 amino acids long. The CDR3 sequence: CARNTGELFF. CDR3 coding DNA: TGTGCAAGGAACACCGGGGAGCTGTTTTTT.

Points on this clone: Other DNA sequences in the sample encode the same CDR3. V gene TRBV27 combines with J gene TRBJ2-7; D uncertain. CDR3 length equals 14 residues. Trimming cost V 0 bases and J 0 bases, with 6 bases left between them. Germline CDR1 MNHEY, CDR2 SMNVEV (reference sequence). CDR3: CASSLSVSSYEQYF. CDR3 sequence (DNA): TGTGCCAGCAGTTTATCGGTCAGCTCCTACGAGCAGTACTTC.

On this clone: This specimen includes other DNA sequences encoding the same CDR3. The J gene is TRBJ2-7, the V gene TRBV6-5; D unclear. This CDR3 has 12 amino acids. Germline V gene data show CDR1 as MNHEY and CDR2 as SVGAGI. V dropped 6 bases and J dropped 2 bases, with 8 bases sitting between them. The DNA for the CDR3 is TGTGCCAGCAGCGACGGACCCTACGAGCAGTACTTC. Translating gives CASSDGPYEQYF.

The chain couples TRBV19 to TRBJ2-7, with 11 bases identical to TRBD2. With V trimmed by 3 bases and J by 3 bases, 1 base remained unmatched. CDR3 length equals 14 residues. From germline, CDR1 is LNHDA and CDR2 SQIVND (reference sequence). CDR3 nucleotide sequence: TGTGCCAGTAGTATGGGGACTAGCGGCTACGAGCAGTACTTC. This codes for CASSMGTSGYEQYF.

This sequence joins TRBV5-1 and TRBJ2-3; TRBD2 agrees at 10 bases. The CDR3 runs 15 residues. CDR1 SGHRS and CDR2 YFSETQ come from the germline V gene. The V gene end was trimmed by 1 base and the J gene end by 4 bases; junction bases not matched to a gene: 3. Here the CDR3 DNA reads TGCGCCAGCAGCTTGAGAGCGGGGGGGCCAGATACGCAGTATTTT. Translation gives CASSLRAGGPDTQYF. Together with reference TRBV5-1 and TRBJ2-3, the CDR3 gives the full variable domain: KAGVTQTPRYLIKTRGQQVTLSCSPISGHRSVSWYQQTPGQGLQFLFEYFSETQRNKGNFPGRFSGRQFSNSRSEMNVSTLELGDSALYLCASSLRAGGPDTQYFGPGTRLTVL.

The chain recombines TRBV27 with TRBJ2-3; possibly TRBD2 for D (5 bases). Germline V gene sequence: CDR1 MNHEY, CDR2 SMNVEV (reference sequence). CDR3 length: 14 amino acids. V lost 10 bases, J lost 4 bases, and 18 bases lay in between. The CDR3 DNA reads TGTGCCACCAAGTTTAGAGGGAGTCCAGATACGCAGTATTTT. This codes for CATKFRGSPDTQYF.

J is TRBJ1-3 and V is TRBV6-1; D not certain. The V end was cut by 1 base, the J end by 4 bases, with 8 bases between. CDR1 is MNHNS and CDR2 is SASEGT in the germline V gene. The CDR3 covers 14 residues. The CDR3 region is CASSEGFSGNTIYF. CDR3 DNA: TGTGCCAGCAGTGAAGGCTTCAGCGGAAACACCATATATTTT.